The 10 T cell receptor beta chains presented below share a single source sample, sequenced in a study of cytomegalovirus exposure and HLA in healthy donors. PCR primers comprised 60 Vbeta and 13 Jbeta primers. The repertoire was sequenced with immunoSEQ multiplex PCR; TCRdb's copy has only in-frame clones and lacks some. The data hold 110,000 or so clones, with over 60% observed a single time. Specimen: PBMCs. These receptors were collected from a man younger than 35 in good health and CMV-seropositive.

Of note for this clone: The germline gene is not matched at one end of the junction; a read error may be the cause. The chain carries TRBV5-4 and TRBJ2-5; D remains unclear. The germline V gene encodes CDR1 SGHNT and CDR2 YYREEE (reference sequence). This CDR3 has 14 residues. As DNA, the CDR3 is TGTGCCAGCAGCTTGGGACTTCAGCAAGGGACCCAGTACTTC. Its translation: CASSLGLQQGTQYF.

The V call is TRBV6-1, the J call TRBJ2-5; D is undetermined. The germline CDR1 and CDR2 sequences are MNHNS and SASEGT. The CDR3 is 15 residues long. Trimming took 0 bases from V and 5 from J, leaving 13 bases between them. The CDR3 reads CASSEARPFRETQYF. DNA for the CDR3: TGTGCCAGCAGTGAAGCGAGGCCATTCCGGGAGACCCAGTACTTC.

This clone was counted a few times. The J gene is TRBJ1-1, the V gene TRBV27; TRBD1 matches 12 bases. The ends lost 4 bases at V and 3 bases at J; junction bases unmatched: 18. The CDR3 totals 20 residues. Per germline, CDR1 MNHEY and CDR2 SMNVEV (reference sequence). The CDR3 region is CASSSLVQAGTGGADTEAFF. The CDR3 DNA reads as TGTGCCAGCAGTTCCCTGGTCCAGGCCGGGACAGGGGGCGCGGACACTGAAGCTTTCTTT.

The V call is TRBV4-1, the J call TRBJ2-1; 13 nucleotides line up with TRBD2. V was clipped by 6 bases and J by 7 bases; unmatched bases: 6. The germline CDR1 and CDR2 sequences are MGHRA and YSYEKL. The CDR3 has 15 amino acids. The CDR3 reads CASRQTSGGANEQFF. In nucleotides, the CDR3 is TGCGCCAGCAGACAAACTAGCGGGGGGGCGAATGAGCAGTTCTTC.

V is TRBV7-2 and J is TRBJ1-3; D is uncertain. This CDR3 spans 15 amino acids. Germline V gene sequence: CDR1 SGHTA, CDR2 FQGNSA. V was shortened by 3 bases and J by 6 bases, with 15 bases between the two germline ends. CDR3 in amino acids: CASSLVSASENTIYF. CDR3 DNA: TGTGCCAGCAGCTTGGTCAGTGCAAGCGAAAACACCATATATTTT.

The chain carries TRBV7-3 and TRBJ2-5; no reliable D call. Germline loops: CDR1 SGHTA, CDR2 FQGTGA. V shed 1 base and J shed 2 bases, with 11 bases lying between them. This CDR3 spans 15 amino acids. CDR3 loop: CASSLNGGSQETQYF. Written as DNA, the CDR3 is TGTGCCAGCAGCTTAAACGGCGGCTCACAAGAGACCCAGTACTTC.

This clone was observed a few times. The gene calls are TRBV4-2 and TRBJ2-1; TRBD1 is a possible D gene (5 bases). The germline V gene encodes CDR1 LGHNA and CDR2 YNFKEQ. The CDR3 runs to 12 residues. Between the trimmed V and J ends, which lost 0 bases and 9 bases, there was a span of 6 bases. CDR3 amino acids: CASSQEGVEQFF. CDR3 nucleotide sequence: TGTGCCAGCAGCCAAGAAGGGGTTGAGCAGTTCTTC.

This clone was found a few times. This rearrangement joins TRBV25-1 to TRBJ2-1; TRBD2 matches at 7 bases. CDR3 length: 13 residues. V was clipped by 4 bases and J by 10 bases; unmatched bases: 7. The V gene's germline CDR1 is MGHDK and CDR2 SYGVNS. The CDR3 bases are TGTGCCAGCAGTGTCCAAAGAGCGGGGGAGCAGTTCTTC. This sequence encodes CASSVQRAGEQFF.

This chain uses TRBV28 with TRBJ1-1; D possibly corresponds to TRBD1 (5 bases). CDR1 is MDHEN and CDR2 is SYDVKM in the germline V gene. This CDR3 region has 13 residues. Trimming left V 8 bases short and J 4 bases short, with 14 bases between. In DNA form, the CDR3 reads TGTGCCAGCCTCGGGGGAAGTCTCACTGAAGCTTTCTTT. As protein: CASLGGSLTEAFF.

The genes are TRBV6-5 and TRBJ2-1; TRBD2 aligns across 8 bases. This CDR3 contains 16 residues. Germline CDR1 MNHEY, CDR2 SVGAGI. V was pared by 2 bases and J by 2 bases, with 5 bases of the junction left unmatched. The CDR3, as DNA: TGTGCCAGCAGTTACGGGGGTAGCGGGGCCTACAATGAGCAGTTCTTC. Protein sequence: CASSYGGSGAYNEQFF.